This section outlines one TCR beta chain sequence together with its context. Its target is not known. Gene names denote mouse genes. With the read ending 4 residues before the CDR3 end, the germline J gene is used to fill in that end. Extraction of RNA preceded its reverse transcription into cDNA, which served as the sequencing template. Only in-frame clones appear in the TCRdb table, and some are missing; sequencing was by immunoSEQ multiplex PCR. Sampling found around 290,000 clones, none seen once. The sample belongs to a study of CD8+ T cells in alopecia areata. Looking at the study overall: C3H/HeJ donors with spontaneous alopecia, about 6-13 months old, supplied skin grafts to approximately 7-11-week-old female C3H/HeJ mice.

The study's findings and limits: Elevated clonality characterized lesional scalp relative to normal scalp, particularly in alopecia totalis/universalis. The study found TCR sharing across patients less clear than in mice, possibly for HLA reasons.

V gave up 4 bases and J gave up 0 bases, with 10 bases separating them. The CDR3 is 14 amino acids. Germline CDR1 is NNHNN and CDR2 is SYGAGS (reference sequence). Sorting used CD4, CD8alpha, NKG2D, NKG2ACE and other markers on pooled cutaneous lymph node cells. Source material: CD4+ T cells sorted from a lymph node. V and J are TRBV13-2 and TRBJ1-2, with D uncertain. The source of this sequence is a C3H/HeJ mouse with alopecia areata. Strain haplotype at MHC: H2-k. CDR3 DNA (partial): TGTGCCAGCGGTAGGAACAGTGCAAACTCC. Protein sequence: CASGRNSANS. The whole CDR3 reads CASGRNSANSDYTF.